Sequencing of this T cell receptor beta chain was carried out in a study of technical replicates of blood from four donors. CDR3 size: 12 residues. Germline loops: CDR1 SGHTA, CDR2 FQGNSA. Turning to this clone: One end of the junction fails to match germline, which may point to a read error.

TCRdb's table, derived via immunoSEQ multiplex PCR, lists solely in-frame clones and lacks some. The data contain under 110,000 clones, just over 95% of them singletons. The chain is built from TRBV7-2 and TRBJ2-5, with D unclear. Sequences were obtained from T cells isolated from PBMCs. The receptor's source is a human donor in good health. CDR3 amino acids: CASSLYKEAQYF. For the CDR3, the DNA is TGTGCCAGCAGCCTATACAAAGAGGCCCAGTACTTC.